This TCR beta chain was documented in a study of shared clonotypes between healthy human individuals. Whole-study context: The cohort comprised a couple of women and a few men. Their ages spanned 18 to 49 years.

In regard to this clone: The antigen remains unidentified. Other DNA sequences in the same sample also yield this CDR3.

Study-wide findings and caveats: Memory subsets had estimated richness that was generally smaller than that of naive subsets. Unshared clonotypes carried lower generation probabilities than those common to all four donors.

CDR1 is SGHRS and CDR2 is YFSETQ in the germline V gene. This CDR3 region has 15 residues. Trimming cost V 1 base and J 4 bases, with 12 bases left between them. CD45RO-negative, CCR7-positively selected cells formed the naive CD8 fraction, excluding terminally differentiated effector memory CD45RA+ cells. The protocol was immunoSEQ multiplex PCR, while the TCRdb copy is restricted to in-frame clones and leaves out a portion. The data show about 1,900,000 clones, about 95% seen once. The sample was naive CD8+ T cells sorted from blood. The chain joins TRBV5-1 to TRBJ2-1; tentatively, D is TRBD1 (6 bases). This sequence originates from a man younger than 35 in good health. The CDR3 DNA follows: TGCGCCAGCAGCTTGTCGCAGGGGTCGTACAATGAGCAGTTCTTC. Translation gives CASSLSQGSYNEQFF.